This T cell receptor beta chain was found in a study of CD8 T cell repertoires and HIV-1 epitope variants. Background on the study: IL-2, IL-7 and IL-15 were added on days 3 and 7 of roughly nine-day cultures. Findings of the study overall: Of some ten antigen-specific beta clonotypes, more than 5 appeared to cross-react with escape variants.

Germline CDR1 is SGHDT and CDR2 is YYEEEE. V was clipped by 4 bases and J by 5 bases, with 9 bases between them. CDR3 size: 12 residues. The protocol was immunoSEQ multiplex PCR, while the TCRdb copy is restricted to in-frame clones and leaves out a portion. The sample gives 4,000 to 6,500 clones, around two thirds of which show up once; about 42% is in the top ten. This clone has more than one count but fewer than ten. As yet, its antigen is unknown. The sequenced sample consisted of cultured CD8+ T cells derived from PBMCs. This rearrangement joins TRBV5-6 to TRBJ1-2; D is unclear. This clonotype originated in a male donor with HIV. The chain's CDR3 is CASSAGTYGYTF. The CDR3, as DNA: TGTGCCAGCAGCGCGGGTACTTATGGCTACACCTTC.